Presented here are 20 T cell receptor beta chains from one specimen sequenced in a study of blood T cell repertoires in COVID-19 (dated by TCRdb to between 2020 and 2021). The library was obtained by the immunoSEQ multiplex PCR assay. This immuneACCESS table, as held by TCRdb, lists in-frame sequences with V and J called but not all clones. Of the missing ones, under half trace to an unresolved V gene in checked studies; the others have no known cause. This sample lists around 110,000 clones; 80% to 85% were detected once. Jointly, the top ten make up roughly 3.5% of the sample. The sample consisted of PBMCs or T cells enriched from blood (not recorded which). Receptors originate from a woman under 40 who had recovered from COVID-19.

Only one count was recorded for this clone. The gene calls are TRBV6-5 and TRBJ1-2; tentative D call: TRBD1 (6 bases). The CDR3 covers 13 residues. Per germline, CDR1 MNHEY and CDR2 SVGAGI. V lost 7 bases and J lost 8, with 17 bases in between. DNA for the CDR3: TGTGCCAGCAACTCCCTACAGGGTTTCGGCTACACCTTC. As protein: CASNSLQGFGYTF.

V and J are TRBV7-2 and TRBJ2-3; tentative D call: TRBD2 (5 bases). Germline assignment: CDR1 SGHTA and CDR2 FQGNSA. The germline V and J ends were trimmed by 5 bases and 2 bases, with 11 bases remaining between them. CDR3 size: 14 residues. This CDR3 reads CASSPDDYTDTQYF. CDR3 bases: TGTGCCAGCAGCCCAGACGACTACACAGATACGCAGTATTTT.

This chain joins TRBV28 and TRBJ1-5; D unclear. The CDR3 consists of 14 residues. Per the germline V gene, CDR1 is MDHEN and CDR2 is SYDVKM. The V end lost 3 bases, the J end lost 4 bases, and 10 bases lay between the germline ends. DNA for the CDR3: TGTGCCAGCAGTTTTGGCGAGGAGAATCAGCCCCAGCATTTT. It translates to CASSFGEENQPQHF.

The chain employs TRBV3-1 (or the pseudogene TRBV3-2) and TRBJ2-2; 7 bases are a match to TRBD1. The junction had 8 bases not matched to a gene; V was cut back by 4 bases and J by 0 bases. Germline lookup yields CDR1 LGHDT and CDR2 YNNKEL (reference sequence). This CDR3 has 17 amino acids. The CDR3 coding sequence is TGTGCCAGCAGCCTCCGGACAGGCAATGCGAACACCGGGGAGCTGTTTTTT. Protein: CASSLRTGNANTGELFF.

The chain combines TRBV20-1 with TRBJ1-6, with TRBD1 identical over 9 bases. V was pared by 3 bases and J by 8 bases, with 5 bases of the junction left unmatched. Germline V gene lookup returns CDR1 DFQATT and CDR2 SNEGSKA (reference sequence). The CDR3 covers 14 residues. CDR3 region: CSASGTGTDSPLHF. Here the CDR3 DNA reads TGCAGTGCTAGTGGGACAGGGACAGATTCACCCCTCCACTTT.

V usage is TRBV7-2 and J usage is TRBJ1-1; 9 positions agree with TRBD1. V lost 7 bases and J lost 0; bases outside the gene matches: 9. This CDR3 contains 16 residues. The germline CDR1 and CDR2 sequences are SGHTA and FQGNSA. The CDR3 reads CASTLDRGRVNTEAFF. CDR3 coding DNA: TGTGCCAGCACCCTGGACAGGGGCAGGGTGAACACTGAAGCTTTCTTT.

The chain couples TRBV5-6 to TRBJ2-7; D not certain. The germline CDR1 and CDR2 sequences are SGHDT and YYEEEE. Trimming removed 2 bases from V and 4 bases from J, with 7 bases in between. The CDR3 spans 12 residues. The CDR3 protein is CASSLAQYEQYF. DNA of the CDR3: TGTGCCAGCAGCTTAGCTCAATACGAGCAGTACTTC.

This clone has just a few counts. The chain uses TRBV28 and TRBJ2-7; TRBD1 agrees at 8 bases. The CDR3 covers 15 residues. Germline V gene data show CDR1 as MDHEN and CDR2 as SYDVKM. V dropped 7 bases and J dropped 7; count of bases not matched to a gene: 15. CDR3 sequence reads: CASTLSSRGLGEQYF. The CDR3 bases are TGTGCCAGCACCTTATCGTCCAGGGGGCTCGGGGAGCAGTACTTC.

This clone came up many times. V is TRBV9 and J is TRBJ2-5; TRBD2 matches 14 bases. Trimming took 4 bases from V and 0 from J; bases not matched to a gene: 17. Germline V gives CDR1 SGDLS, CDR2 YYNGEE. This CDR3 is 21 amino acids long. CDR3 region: CASSHPSGTSGSVWDQETQYF. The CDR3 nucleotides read TGTGCCAGCAGCCACCCCTCGGGGACTAGCGGGAGTGTGTGGGACCAAGAGACCCAGTACTTC.

The CDR3 sequence: CASSRLGRDTEAFF. The DNA for the CDR3 is TGCGCCAGCAGCCGCCTTGGGAGGGACACTGAAGCTTTCTTT. This chain uses TRBV5-1 with TRBJ1-1; D gene ambiguous. V was cut by 4 bases and J by 3 bases, with 13 bases left in between. This CDR3 is 14 amino acids long. The germline V gene encodes CDR1 SGHRS and CDR2 YFSETQ.

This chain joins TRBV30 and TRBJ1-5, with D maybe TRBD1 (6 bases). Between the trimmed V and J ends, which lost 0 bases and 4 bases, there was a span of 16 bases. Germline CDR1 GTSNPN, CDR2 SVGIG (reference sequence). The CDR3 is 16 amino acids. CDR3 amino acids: CAWSVIEGEKNQPQHF. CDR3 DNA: TGTGCCTGGAGTGTTATAGAGGGGGAGAAGAATCAGCCCCAGCATTTT.

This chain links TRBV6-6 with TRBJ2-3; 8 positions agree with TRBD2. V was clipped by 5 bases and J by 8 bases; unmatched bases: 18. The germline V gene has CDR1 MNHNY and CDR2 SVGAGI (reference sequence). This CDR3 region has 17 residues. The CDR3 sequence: CASSPLPLAGTRGTQYF. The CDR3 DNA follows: TGTGCCAGCAGTCCCCTACCCCTAGCGGGTACTAGAGGTACGCAGTATTTT.

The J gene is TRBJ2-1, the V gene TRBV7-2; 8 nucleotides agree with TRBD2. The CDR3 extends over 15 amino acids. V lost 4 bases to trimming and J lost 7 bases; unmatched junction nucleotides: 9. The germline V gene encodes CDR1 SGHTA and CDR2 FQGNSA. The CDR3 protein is CASSYSGIDGNEQFF. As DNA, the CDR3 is TGTGCCAGCAGCTATAGCGGGATCGATGGGAATGAGCAGTTCTTC.

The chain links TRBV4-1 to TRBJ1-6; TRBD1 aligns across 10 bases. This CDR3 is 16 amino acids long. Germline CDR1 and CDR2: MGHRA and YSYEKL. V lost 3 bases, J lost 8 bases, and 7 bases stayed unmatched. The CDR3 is CASSHRQGALDSPLHF. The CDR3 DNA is TGCGCCAGCAGCCATAGACAGGGGGCGCTTGATTCACCCCTCCACTTT.

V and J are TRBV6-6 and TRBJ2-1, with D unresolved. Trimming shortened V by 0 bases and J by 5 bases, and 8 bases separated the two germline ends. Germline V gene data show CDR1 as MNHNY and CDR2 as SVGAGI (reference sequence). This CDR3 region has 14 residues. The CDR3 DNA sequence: TGTGCCAGCAGTTACTCGATTGAGGACAATGAGCAGTTCTTC. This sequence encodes CASSYSIEDNEQFF.

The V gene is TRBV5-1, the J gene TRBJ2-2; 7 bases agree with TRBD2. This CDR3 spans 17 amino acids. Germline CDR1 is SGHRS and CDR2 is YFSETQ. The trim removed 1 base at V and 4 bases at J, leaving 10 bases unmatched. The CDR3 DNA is TGCGCCAGCAGCTTGCGGGCTAGCGGAGCCCTCACCGGGGAGCTGTTTTTT. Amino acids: CASSLRASGALTGELFF.

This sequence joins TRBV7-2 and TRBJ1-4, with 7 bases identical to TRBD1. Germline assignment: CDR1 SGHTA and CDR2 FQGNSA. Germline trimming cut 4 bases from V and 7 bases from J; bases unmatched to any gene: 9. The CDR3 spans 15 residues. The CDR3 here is CASSSQPGTAEKLFF. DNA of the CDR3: TGTGCCAGCAGCTCGCAACCGGGGACAGCTGAAAAACTGTTTTTT.

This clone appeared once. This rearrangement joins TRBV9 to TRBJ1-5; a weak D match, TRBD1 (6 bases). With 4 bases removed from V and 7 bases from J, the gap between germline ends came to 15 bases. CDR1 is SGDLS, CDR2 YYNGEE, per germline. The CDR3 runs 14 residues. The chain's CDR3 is CASSHTGGGQPQHF. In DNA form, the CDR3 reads TGTGCCAGCAGCCACACGGGGGGCGGCCAGCCCCAGCATTTT.

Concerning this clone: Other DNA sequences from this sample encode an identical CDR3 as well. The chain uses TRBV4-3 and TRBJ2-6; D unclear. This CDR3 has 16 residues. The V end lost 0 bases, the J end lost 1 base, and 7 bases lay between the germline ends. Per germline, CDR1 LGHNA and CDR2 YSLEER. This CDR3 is CASSQDPQSGANVLTF. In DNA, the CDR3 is TGCGCCAGCAGCCAAGATCCACAATCTGGGGCCAACGTCCTGACTTTC.

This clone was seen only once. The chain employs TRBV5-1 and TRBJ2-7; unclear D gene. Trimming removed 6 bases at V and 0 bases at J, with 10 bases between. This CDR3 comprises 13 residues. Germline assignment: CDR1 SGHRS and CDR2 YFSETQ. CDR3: CASIPPDSYEQYF. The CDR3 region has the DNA TGCGCCAGCATACCCCCAGACTCCTACGAGCAGTACTTC.